This T cell receptor beta chain appears in the sequencing data of a study of radiotherapy plus CTLA-4 blockade in lung cancer. Trimming left V 7 bases short and J 4 bases short, with 12 bases between. CDR3 size: 13 residues. Germline V gene sequence: CDR1 LNHDA, CDR2 SQIVND (reference sequence). This table comes from immunoSEQ multiplex PCR, and its TCRdb copy is limited to in-frame clones, with some not included. The sample gives approximately 94,000 clones, about four fifths of which show up once; 25% is in the top ten. This clone was seen more than once but under ten times. The receptor was derived from a human donor with non-small cell lung cancer that progressed on radiotherapy plus ipilimumab. V gene TRBV19 combines with J gene TRBJ2-3, with D unclear. Sequenced here: peripheral blood, sampled from a patient treated with radiotherapy plus ipilimumab. The CDR3 DNA reads TGTGCCAGTAAAAGGGTTGGTGCAGATACGCAGTATTTT. It is translated as CASKRVGADTQYF.